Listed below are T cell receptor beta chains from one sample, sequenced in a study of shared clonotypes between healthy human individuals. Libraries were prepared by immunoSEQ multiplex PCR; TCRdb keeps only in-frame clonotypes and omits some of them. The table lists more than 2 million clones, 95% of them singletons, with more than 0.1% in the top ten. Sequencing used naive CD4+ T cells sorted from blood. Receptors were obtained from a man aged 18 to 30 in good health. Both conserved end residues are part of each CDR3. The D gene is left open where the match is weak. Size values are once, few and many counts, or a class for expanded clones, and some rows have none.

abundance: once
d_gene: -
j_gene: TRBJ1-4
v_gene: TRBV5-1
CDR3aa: CASSSTIGGREKLFF
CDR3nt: TGCGCCAGCAGCAGTACGATCGGCGGGCGTGAAAAACTGTTTTTT

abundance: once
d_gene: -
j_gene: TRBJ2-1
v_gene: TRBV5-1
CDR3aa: CASSLEGVAYNEQFF
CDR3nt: TGCGCCAGCAGCTTGGAGGGGGTGGCCTACAATGAGCAGTTCTTC

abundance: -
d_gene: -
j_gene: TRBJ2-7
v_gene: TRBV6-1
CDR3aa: CASTESWTTYEQYF
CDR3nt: TGTGCCAGCACCGAAAGTTGGACGACCTACGAGCAGTACTTC

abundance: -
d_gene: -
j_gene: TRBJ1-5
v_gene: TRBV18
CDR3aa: CASSPFASLPQPQHF
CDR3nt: TGTGCCAGCTCACCTTTCGCGAGTTTACCTCAGCCCCAGCATTTT

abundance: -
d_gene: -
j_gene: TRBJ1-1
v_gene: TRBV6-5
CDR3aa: CASGRVLNTEAFF
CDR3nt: TGTGCCAGCGGCAGGGTGCTGAACACTGAAGCTTTCTTT

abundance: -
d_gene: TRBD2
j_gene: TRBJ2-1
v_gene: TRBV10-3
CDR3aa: CAISDMASGNEQFF
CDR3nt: TGTGCCATCAGTGATATGGCTAGCGGGAATGAGCAGTTCTTC

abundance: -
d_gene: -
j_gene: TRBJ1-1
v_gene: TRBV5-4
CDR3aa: CASSRGDGATEAFF
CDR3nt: TGTGCCAGCAGCCGTGGGGACGGAGCTACTGAAGCTTTCTTT

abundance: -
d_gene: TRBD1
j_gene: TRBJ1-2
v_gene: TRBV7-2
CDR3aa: CASSPTSNQGAYGYTF
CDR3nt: TGTGCCAGCAGCCCAACTAGCAATCAGGGGGCCTATGGCTACACCTTC

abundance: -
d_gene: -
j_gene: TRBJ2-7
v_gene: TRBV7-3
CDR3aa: CASSPVRPWDSYEQYF
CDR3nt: TGTGCCAGCAGCCCAGTTCGTCCGTGGGACTCCTACGAGCAGTACTTC

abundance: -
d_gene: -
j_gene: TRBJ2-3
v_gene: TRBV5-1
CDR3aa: CASSWTSPSGDTQYF
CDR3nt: TGCGCCAGCAGCTGGACATCACCTTCAGGAGATACGCAGTATTTT

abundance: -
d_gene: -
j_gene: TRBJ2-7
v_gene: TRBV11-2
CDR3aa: CASSENPLEQYF
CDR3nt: TGTGCCAGCAGCGAAAACCCCCTCGAGCAGTACTTC

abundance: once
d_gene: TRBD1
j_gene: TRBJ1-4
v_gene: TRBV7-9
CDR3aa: CAGTAGNEKLFF
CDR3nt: TGTGCCGGGACAGCGGGTAATGAAAAACTGTTTTTT

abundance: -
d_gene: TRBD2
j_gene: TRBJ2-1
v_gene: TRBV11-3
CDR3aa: CASSLNSGGAGEQFF
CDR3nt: TGTGCCAGCAGCTTAAACAGCGGGGGGGCAGGTGAGCAGTTCTTC

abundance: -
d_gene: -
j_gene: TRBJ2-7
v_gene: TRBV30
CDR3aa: CAWTTPGRATYEQYF
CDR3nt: TGTGCCTGGACTACACCAGGCAGAGCAACCTACGAGCAGTACTTC

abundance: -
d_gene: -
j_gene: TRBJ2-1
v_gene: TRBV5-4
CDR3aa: CASSPGNWNEQFF
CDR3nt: TGTGCCAGCAGCCCCGGGAATTGGAATGAGCAGTTCTTC

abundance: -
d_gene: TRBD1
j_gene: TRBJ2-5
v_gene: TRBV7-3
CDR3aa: CASSLGVAGGQETQYF
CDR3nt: TGTGCCAGCAGCTTAGGGGTGGCAGGGGGACAGGAGACCCAGTACTTC

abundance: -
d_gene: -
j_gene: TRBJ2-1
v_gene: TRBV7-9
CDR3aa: CASSPPGSGSYNEQFF
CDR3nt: TGTGCCAGCAGCCCACCAGGGTCTGGCTCCTACAATGAGCAGTTCTTC

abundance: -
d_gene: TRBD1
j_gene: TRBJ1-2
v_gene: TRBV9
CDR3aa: CASSASGTGVQTTF
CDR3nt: TGTGCCAGCAGCGCCTCCGGGACAGGGGTCCAGACGACCTTC

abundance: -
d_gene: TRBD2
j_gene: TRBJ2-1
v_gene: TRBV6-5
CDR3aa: CASGRSGAYNEQFF
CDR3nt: TGTGCCAGCGGGAGAAGCGGGGCCTACAATGAGCAGTTCTTC

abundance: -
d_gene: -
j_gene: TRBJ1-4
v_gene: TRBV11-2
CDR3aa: CASSFGPREKLFF
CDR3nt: TGTGCCAGCAGCTTTGGACCTCGTGAAAAACTGTTTTTT

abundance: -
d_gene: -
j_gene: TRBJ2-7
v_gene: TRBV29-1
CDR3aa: CSMRDGPSVEYF
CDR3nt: TGCAGCATGAGGGACGGGCCGAGCGTGGAGTACTTC

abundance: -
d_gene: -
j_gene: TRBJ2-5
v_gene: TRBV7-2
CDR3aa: CASSLAIYQETQYF
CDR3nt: TGTGCCAGCAGCTTAGCGATATACCAAGAGACCCAGTACTTC

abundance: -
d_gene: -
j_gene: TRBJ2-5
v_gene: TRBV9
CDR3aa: CASSVDRTASQETQYF
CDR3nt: TGTGCCAGCAGCGTAGATCGGACAGCTTCTCAAGAGACCCAGTACTTC

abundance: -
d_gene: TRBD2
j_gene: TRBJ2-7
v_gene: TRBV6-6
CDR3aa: CASSYTSGRAYEQYF
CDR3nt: TGTGCCAGCAGTTACACGAGCGGGAGGGCCTACGAGCAGTACTTC

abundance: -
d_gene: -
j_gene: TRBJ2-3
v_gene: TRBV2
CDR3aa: CASSVVRHPDTQYF
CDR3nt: TGTGCCAGCAGTGTGGTCCGGCATCCAGATACGCAGTATTTT

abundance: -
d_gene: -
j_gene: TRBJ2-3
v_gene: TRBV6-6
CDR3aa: CASSYALDTQYF
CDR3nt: TGTGCCAGCAGTTACGCGTTAGATACGCAGTATTTT

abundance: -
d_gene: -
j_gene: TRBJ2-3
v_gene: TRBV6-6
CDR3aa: CASSYSNGGTDTQYF
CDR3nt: TGTGCCAGCAGTTACTCGAACGGTGGCACAGATACGCAGTATTTT

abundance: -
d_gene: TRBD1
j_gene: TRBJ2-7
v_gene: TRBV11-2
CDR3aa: CASSPPDRVTYEQYF
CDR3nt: TGTGCCAGCAGCCCCCCGGACAGGGTGACCTACGAGCAGTACTTC

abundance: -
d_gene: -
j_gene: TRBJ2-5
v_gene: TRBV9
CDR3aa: CASSVELPRPDKVGETQYF
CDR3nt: TGTGCCAGCAGCGTAGAGCTCCCAAGACCGGATAAGGTTGGAGAGACCCAGTACTTC

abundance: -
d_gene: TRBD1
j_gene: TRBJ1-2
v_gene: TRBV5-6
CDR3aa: CASSYLTGTAATGYTF
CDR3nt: TGTGCCAGCAGCTATTTAACCGGGACAGCAGCGACTGGCTACACCTTC

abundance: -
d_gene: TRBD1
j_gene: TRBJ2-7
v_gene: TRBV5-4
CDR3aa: CASSSGQGDEQYF
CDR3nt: TGTGCCAGCAGCTCCGGACAGGGTGACGAGCAGTACTTC

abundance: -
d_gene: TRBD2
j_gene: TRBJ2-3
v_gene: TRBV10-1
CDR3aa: CASSGTRGGPDTQYF
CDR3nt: TGCGCCAGCAGTGGGACTCGGGGGGGTCCAGATACGCAGTATTTT

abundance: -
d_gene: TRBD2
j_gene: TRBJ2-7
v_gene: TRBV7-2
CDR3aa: CASSLEASGSSYEQYF
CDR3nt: TGTGCCAGCAGCTTAGAGGCTAGCGGAAGCTCCTACGAGCAGTACTTC

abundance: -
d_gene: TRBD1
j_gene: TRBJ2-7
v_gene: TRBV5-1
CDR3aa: CASSFWTGDYEQYF
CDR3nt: TGCGCCAGCAGCTTTTGGACAGGGGATTACGAGCAGTACTTC

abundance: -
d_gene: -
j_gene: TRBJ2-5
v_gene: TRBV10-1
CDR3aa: CASSDQVTQYF
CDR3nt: TGCGCCAGCAGTGACCAGGTGACCCAGTACTTC

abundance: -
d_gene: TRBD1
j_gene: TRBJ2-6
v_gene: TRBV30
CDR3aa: CAWKRTGGLYGANVLTF
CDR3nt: TGTGCCTGGAAGCGGACAGGGGGCTTATATGGGGCCAACGTCCTGACTTTC

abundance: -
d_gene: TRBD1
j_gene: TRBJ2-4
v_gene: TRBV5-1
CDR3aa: CASSRTGVGDIQYF
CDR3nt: TGCGCCAGCAGCCGGACAGGGGTTGGGGACATTCAGTACTTC

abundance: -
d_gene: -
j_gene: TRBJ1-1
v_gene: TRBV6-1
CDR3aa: CASSEGQAVTEAFF
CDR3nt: TGTGCCAGCAGTGAGGGGCAGGCGGTCACTGAAGCTTTCTTT

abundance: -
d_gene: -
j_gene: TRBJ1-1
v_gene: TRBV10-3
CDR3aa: CAISADSPLNTEAFF
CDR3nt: TGTGCCATCAGTGCCGACAGTCCCCTGAACACTGAAGCTTTCTTT

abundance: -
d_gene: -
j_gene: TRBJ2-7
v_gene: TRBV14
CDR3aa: CASSSGTSYEQYF
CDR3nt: TGTGCCAGCAGCTCCGGGACCTCCTACGAGCAGTACTTC

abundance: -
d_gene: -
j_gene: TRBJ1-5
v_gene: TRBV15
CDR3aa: CATSRVDNQPQHF
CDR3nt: TGTGCCACCAGCAGAGTGGATAATCAGCCCCAGCATTTT

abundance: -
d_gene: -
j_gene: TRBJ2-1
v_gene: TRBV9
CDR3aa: CASSPRNNEQFF
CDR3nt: TGTGCCAGCAGCCCGCGAAACAATGAGCAGTTCTTC

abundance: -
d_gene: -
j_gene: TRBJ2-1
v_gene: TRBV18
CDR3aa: CASSPPRLSYNEQFF
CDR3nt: TGTGCCAGCTCACCACCGCGGTTATCCTACAATGAGCAGTTCTTC

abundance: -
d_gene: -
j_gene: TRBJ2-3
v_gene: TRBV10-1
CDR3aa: CASRDAGADTQYF
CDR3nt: TGCGCCAGCAGGGACGCCGGAGCAGATACGCAGTATTTT

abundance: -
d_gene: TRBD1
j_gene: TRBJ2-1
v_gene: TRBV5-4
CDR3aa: CASSPPWTGVQEQFF
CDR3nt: TGTGCCAGCAGCCCCCCTTGGACAGGGGTTCAGGAGCAGTTCTTC

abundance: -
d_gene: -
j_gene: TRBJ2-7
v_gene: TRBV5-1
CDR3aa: CASSYDRAYEQYF
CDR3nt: TGCGCCAGCAGCTACGACAGAGCCTACGAGCAGTACTTC

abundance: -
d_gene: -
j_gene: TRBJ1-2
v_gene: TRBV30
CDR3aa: CAWSVRAGPDGYTF
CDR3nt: TGTGCCTGGAGTGTACGGGCAGGCCCCGACGGCTACACCTTC

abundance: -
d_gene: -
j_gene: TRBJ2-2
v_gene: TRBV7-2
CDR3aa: CASSPKRGKTGELFF
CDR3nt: TGTGCCAGCAGCCCAAAGAGGGGTAAGACCGGGGAGCTGTTTTTT

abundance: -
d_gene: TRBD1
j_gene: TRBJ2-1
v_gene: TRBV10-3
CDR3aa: CAIRTGGAEQFF
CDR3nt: TGTGCCATCAGAACAGGGGGCGCGGAGCAGTTCTTC

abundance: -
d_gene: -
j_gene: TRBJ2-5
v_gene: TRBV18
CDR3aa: CASSSSGETQYF
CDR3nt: TGTGCCAGCTCATCTTCAGGGGAGACCCAGTACTTC

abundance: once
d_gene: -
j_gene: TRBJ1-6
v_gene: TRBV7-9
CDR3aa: CASSPTPISSYNSPLHF
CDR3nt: TGTGCCAGCAGCCCAACCCCCATTAGCTCCTATAATTCACCCCTCCACTTT

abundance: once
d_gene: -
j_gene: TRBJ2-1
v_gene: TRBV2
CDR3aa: CASSERRSVPSHNEQFF
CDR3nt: TGTGCCAGCAGTGAACGTAGGTCAGTACCCTCCCACAATGAGCAGTTCTTC

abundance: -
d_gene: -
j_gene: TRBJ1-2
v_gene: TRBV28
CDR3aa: CASTPLAGAYGYTF
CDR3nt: TGTGCCAGCACCCCATTGGCAGGAGCCTATGGCTACACCTTC

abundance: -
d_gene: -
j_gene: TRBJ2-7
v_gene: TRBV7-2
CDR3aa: CASSLGRQTRLGEQYF
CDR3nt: TGTGCCAGCAGCTTAGGCCGTCAGACTAGGCTTGGCGAGCAGTACTTC

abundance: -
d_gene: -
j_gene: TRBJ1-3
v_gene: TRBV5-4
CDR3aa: CASSLDSNTIYF
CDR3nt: TGTGCCAGCAGCTTGGACAGCAACACCATATATTTT